Below, one T cell receptor beta chain is given with its context. The data originate from a study of blood T cell repertoires in COVID-19. Study-wide context: Material from acute and convalescent COVID-19 was sourced from the United States, Italy and Spain. The analysed material was cDNA or gDNA that came from T cells, B-cell-depleted T cells, or PBMCs.

Original analysis: It was from reference gene primer amplification that nucleated cell counts were estimated. Assay: immunoSEQ multiplex PCR; the TCRdb copy retains only in-frame clones and omits some. V and J calls and clone size follow that table, whereas D and trimming were derived from the DNA. The table has 35,000 to 45,000 clones, just under 85% seen once. The CDR3 is 15 residues long. V was clipped by 6 bases and J by 5 bases; unmatched bases: 6. Germline V gives CDR1 SGHTA, CDR2 FQGTGA. The clonotype comes from a man aged 45-65 years with active COVID-19. The chain has TRBV7-3 and TRBJ2-2; 10 positions match TRBD2. Material for sequencing was peripheral blood. The CDR3 region is CASRPAGGRTGELFF. The DNA of the CDR3 is TGTGCCAGCAGGCCAGCGGGAGGGCGGACCGGGGAGCTGTTTTTT.